This T cell receptor (beta chain) was sequenced during a study of cytomegalovirus exposure and HLA in healthy donors. The CDR3 consists of 14 residues. V dropped 5 bases and J dropped 4; count of bases not matched to a gene: 6. Germline lookup yields CDR1 LGHNA and CDR2 YNFKEQ. Some clones are missing from TCRdb's copy, which holds only in-frame ones; the method was immunoSEQ multiplex PCR. The table lists approximately 300,000 clones, around 86% of them singletons. The source is a woman younger than 30 in good health and CMV-seronegative. Sequenced sample: PBMCs. The chain recombines TRBV4-2 with TRBJ2-7; 9 nucleotides agree with TRBD2. CDR3 DNA: TGTGCCAGCAGCGGAGCTAGCGGGATGTACGAGCAGTACTTC. Translated: CASSGASGMYEQYF.